This entry lists 19 T cell receptor beta chains sequenced from one sample in a study of OX40 agonist ivuxolimab in advanced cancers. Clones were read by immunoSEQ multiplex PCR, and TCRdb kept only the in-frame ones, dropping some. The table shows some 64,000 clones, with roughly nine tenths occurring only once. The specimen was CD4+ or CD8+ T cells sorted from blood, collected in a trial of the OX40 agonist ivuxolimab. The receptors stem from an adult with an advanced solid tumor such as melanoma, head and neck, liver or kidney cancer.

The CDR3: CASSTEQGAYEQYF. The CDR3, as DNA: TGCGCCAGCAGCACCGAGCAGGGGGCCTACGAGCAGTACTTC. V and J are TRBV5-1 and TRBJ2-7, with 7 bases fitting TRBD1. The germline CDR1 and CDR2 sequences are SGHRS and YFSETQ. The J segment lost 2 bases and the V segment lost 4 bases, leaving 6 bases of the junction unmatched. The length of the CDR3 is 14 residues.

In this sample, this clone turned up a few times. The CDR3 region is CASNREGEETQYF. The CDR3 DNA reads as TGTGCCAGCAATCGGGAAGGGGAAGAGACCCAGTACTTC. The V gene is TRBV2, the J gene TRBJ2-5; D is perhaps TRBD1 or TRBD2 (5 bases each). V was trimmed by 7 bases and J by 3 bases, leaving 12 bases between them. The CDR3 covers 13 residues. In germline, CDR1 is SNHLY, CDR2 FYNNEI.

V and J are TRBV6-6 and TRBJ1-4, with 8 nucleotides matching TRBD1. The CDR3 totals 15 residues. V lost 2 bases to trimming and J lost 7 bases; unmatched junction nucleotides: 6. The germline gives CDR1 MNHNY, CDR2 SVGAGI (reference sequence). The CDR3 DNA sequence: TGTGCCAGCAGTTACCGTGGACAGGGTCCTGAAAAACTGTTTTTT. It yields the protein CASSYRGQGPEKLFF.

The chain has TRBV29-1 and TRBJ1-1; D possibly corresponds to TRBD1 (5 bases). Trimming stripped 1 base from V and 5 bases from J, with 11 bases between. This CDR3 has 13 amino acids. Per germline, CDR1 SQVTM and CDR2 ANQGSEA. The DNA for the CDR3 is TGCAGCGTTGAAGTAGGGGTAGGAACTGAAGCTTTCTTT. Its translation: CSVEVGVGTEAFF.

The V and J genes are TRBV25-1 and TRBJ2-5, with D perhaps TRBD2 (5 bases). CDR1 is MGHDK and CDR2 is SYGVNS in the germline V gene. V shed 2 bases and J shed 1 base, with 8 bases lying between them. The CDR3 has 14 amino acids. CDR3 DNA sequence: TGTGCCAGCAGTGAACTCGGGGTCCAAGAGACCCAGTACTTC. Encoded protein: CASSELGVQETQYF.

The rearrangement uses TRBV6-1 and TRBJ1-4, with 7 bases lining up with TRBD1. Trimming at V came to 2 bases and at J to 7 bases, leaving 10 bases not matched to a gene. The length of the CDR3 is 16 residues. The germline gives CDR1 MNHNS, CDR2 SASEGT. CDR3 nucleotides: TGTGCCAGCAGTGAATCACGAGACAGGGTGATTGAAAAACTGTTTTTT. Its translation: CASSESRDRVIEKLFF.

The count of this clone is one. The CDR3 sequence is CASSLWGINTEAFF. The CDR3 coding sequence is TGTGCCAGCAGCTTGTGGGGGATCAACACTGAAGCTTTCTTT. The V call is TRBV5-6, the J call TRBJ1-1, with D perhaps TRBD1 (5 bases). Germline V gene data show CDR1 as SGHDT and CDR2 as YYEEEE. The CDR3 is 14 amino acids. V was cut by 1 base and J by 2 bases, with 9 bases left in between.

CDR3 loop: CAWSYLGLNTEAFF. CDR3 nucleotide sequence: TGTGCCTGGAGCTACCTGGGGTTGAACACTGAAGCTTTCTTT. J is TRBJ1-1 and V is TRBV30; D call uncertain. Germline values: CDR1 GTSNPN, CDR2 SVGIG (reference sequence). The CDR3 is 14 residues long. V was trimmed by 3 bases and J by 0 bases, leaving 11 bases between them.

This sequence joins TRBV29-1 and TRBJ2-7; TRBD1 matches at 7 bases. The CDR3 covers 13 residues. V dropped 4 bases and J dropped 0; count of bases not matched to a gene: 3. Per the germline V gene, CDR1 is SQVTM and CDR2 is ANQGSEA. Here the CDR3 DNA reads TGCAGCGTTGCACAGGGGAGCTCCTACGAGCAGTACTTC. It specifies CSVAQGSSYEQYF.

The CDR3 region is CASQRGTGGLGETQYF. The DNA for the CDR3 is TGTGCTAGTCAGCGGGGGACAGGCGGTCTCGGGGAGACCCAGTACTTC. This rearrangement joins TRBV12-5 to TRBJ2-5; D is possibly TRBD1 or TRBD2 (8 bases each). Trimming removed 8 bases from V and 5 bases from J, with 24 bases in between. The CDR3 has 16 residues. Per the germline V gene, CDR1 is LGHNT and CDR2 is FRNRAP.

The chain uses TRBV9 and TRBJ2-5; D is undetermined. In germline, CDR1 is SGDLS, CDR2 YYNGEE. This CDR3 has 15 residues. V was trimmed by 0 bases and J by 0 bases, leaving 9 bases between them. CDR3 sequence: CASSVAAAYQETQYF. CDR3 DNA: TGTGCCAGCAGCGTAGCCGCGGCCTACCAAGAGACCCAGTACTTC.

The chain carries TRBV9 and TRBJ2-5, with D possibly TRBD1 on 6 matching bases. Germline CDR1 SGDLS, CDR2 YYNGEE. V lost 3 bases and J 1 base, leaving 13 bases between the germline ends. The CDR3 is 15 residues long. CDR3 nucleotides: TGTGCCAGCAGCGCTGTCGGGACACTCCAAGAGACCCAGTACTTC. Translated, it gives CASSAVGTLQETQYF.

The chain joins TRBV5-5 to TRBJ2-7; D not certain. Germline loops: CDR1 SGHKS, CDR2 YYEKEE (reference sequence). Between the trimmed V and J ends, which lost 4 bases and 2 bases, there was a span of 19 bases. CDR3 length: 16 residues. The CDR3 reads CASSRNPETRTYEQYF. The DNA of the CDR3 is TGTGCCAGCAGCCGAAACCCTGAGACGCGAACCTACGAGCAGTACTTC.

This clone was recorded once. The gene calls are TRBV18 and TRBJ1-1; D is unclear. Germline V CDR1 and CDR2: KGHSH, LQKENI. This CDR3 has 15 residues. Trimming cost V 6 bases and J 0 bases, with 14 bases left between them. The CDR3 loop is CASSPTGSLNTEAFF. The CDR3 DNA follows: TGTGCCAGCTCGCCCACCGGGTCGTTGAACACTGAAGCTTTCTTT.

The chain is built from TRBV7-9 and TRBJ2-3; either TRBD1 or TRBD2 may supply D (5 bases each). The CDR3 is 14 amino acids. CDR1 is SEHNR and CDR2 is FQNEAQ in the germline V gene (reference sequence). V lost 2 bases and J 1 base, leaving 7 bases between the germline ends. For the CDR3, the DNA is TGTGCCAGCAGCTTACGAGGGGGCACAGATACGCAGTATTTT. As protein: CASSLRGGTDTQYF. Based on the CDR3 plus reference TRBV7-9 and TRBJ2-3, the full variable domain is DTGVSQNPRHKITKRGQNVTFRCDPISEHNRLYWYRQTLGQGPEFLTYFQNEAQLEKSRLLSDRFSAERPKGSFSTLEIQRTEQGDSAMYLCASSLRGGTDTQYFGPGTRLTVL.

This clone was detected once. The chain couples TRBV30 to TRBJ2-7; TRBD2 agrees at 7 bases. CDR1 and CDR2 from the germline V gene are GTSNPN and SVGIG (reference sequence). The CDR3 spans 14 residues. V gave up 2 bases and J gave up 3 bases; unmatched junction bases: 7. The CDR3 DNA follows: TGTGCCTGGAGTAGGCGCGGGAGCTTCTACGAGCAGTACTTC. This gives the protein CAWSRRGSFYEQYF. The full variable domain, completed using reference TRBV30 and TRBJ2-7, is SQTIHQWPATLVQPVGSPLSLECTVEGTSNPNLYWYRQAAGRGLQLLFYSVGIGQISSEVPQNLSASRPQDRQFILSSKKLLLSDSGFYLCAWSRRGSFYEQYFGPGTRLTVT.

The chain links TRBV10-2 to TRBJ2-5; 7 bases map to TRBD1. This CDR3 has 15 residues. V gave up 4 bases and J gave up 5 bases; unmatched junction bases: 10. Germline lookup yields CDR1 WSHSY and CDR2 SAAADI. DNA of the CDR3: TGCGCCAGCAGTGCGTCAGGGGGAATGACGGAGACCCAGTACTTC. It yields the protein CASSASGGMTETQYF.

This clone has just a few counts. V is TRBV10-3 and J is TRBJ2-6; D is unresolved. CDR1 and CDR2 from the germline V gene are ENHRY and SYGVKD. V was shortened by 3 bases and J by 1 base, with 7 bases between the two germline ends. The CDR3 length is 15 residues. The CDR3 nucleotides are TGTGCCATCAGTGACCTGAATTCTGGGGCCAACGTCCTGACTTTC. Its translation is CAISDLNSGANVLTF.

This clone was recorded a few times. The gene calls are TRBV4-1 and TRBJ2-7, with TRBD1 matching over 9 bases. There are 19 residues in the CDR3. Germline V gene data show CDR1 as MGHRA and CDR2 as YSYEKL. With 3 bases clipped from V and 0 bases from J, the junction kept 15 bases outside the gene matches. The CDR3 DNA is TGCGCCAGCAGCCATAAGCGGGGAGGACAGGGGTTTAGCTCCTACGAGCAGTACTTC. It translates to CASSHKRGGQGFSSYEQYF.